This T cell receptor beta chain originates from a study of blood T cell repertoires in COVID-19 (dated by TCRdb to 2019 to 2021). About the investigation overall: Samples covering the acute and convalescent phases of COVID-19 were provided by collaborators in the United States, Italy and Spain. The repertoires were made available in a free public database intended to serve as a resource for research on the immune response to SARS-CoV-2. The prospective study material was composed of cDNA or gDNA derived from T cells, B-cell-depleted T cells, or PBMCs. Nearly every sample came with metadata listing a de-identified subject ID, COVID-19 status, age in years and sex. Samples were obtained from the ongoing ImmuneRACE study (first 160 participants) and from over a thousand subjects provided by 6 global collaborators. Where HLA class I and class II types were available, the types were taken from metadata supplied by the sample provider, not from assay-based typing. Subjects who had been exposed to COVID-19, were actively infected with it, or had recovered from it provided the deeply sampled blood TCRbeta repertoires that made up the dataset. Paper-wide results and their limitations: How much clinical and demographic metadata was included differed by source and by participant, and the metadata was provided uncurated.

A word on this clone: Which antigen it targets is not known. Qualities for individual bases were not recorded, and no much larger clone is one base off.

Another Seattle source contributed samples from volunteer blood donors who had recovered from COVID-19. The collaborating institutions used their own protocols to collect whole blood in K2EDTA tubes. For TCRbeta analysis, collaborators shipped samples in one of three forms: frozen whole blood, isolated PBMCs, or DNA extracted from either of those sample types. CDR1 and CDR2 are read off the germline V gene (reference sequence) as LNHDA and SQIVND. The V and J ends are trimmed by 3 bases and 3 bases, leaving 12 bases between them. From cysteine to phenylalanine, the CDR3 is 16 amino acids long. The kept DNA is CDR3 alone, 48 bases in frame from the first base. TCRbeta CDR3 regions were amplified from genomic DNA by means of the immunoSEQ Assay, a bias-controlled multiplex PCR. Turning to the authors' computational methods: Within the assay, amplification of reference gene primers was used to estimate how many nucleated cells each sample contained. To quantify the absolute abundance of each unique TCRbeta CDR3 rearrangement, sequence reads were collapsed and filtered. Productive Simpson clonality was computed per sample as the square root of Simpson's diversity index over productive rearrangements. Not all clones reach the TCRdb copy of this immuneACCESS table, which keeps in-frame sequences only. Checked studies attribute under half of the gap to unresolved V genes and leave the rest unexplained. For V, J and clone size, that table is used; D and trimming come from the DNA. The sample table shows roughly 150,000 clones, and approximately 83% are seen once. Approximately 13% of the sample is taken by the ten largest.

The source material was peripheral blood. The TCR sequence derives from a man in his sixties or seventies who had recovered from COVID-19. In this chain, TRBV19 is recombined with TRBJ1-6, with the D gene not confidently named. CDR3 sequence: CASSIAPRSYNSPLHF. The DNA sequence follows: TGTGCCAGTAGTATTGCCCCAAGGAGCTATAATTCACCCCTCCACTTT.